The T cell receptor beta chain under discussion was sequenced for a study of Graves' ophthalmopathy and Graves' hyperthyroidism. This clonotype was counted between two and nine times. RNA transcripts served as template for amplifying TCR beta CDR3 sequences. A first-round RT-PCR used HTBI primers, followed by a second-round multiplex PCR. TCRdb redid the calling of the multiplex PCR reads with MiXCR, one entry per CDR3 protein. The sample comprises roughly 51,000 distinct CDR3 sequences, around half of which are singletons, and about 24% rests with the top ten. The germline V gene encodes CDR1 DFQATT and CDR2 SNEGSKA (reference sequence). The CDR3 covers 14 residues. The germline V and J ends were trimmed by 4 bases and 5 bases, with 14 bases remaining between them.

The specimen was peripheral blood. This chain uses TRBV20-1 with TRBJ1-4, with D possibly matching TRBD1 (6 bases). The source of this sequence is an adult man with Graves' ophthalmopathy. CDR3 residues: CSANLQGSNEKLFF. The CDR3 region has the DNA TGCAGTGCTAACCTACAGGGTTCAAATGAAAAACTGTTTTTT.